The rows below give T cell receptor beta chains drawn from one sample of a study of B cell selection in AIRE deficiency. TCRdb's copy holds only in-frame clones and misses some; the assay was immunoSEQ multiplex PCR. The sample records roughly 23,000 clones, about nine tenths being singletons. Sequenced: CD4+CD25+ Tregs sorted from PBMCs. These receptors were obtained from a human donor in good health. Both conserved end residues are part of each CDR3. Some rows mark clone size as missing; the rest say once, few, many or name a class of expanded clone.

V gene	J gene	clone size	CDR3 protein
TRBV18	TRBJ2-1	once	CASSPGPTGGHEQFF
TRBV18	TRBJ2-1	-	CASSPGLGTSGGAGYNEQFF
TRBV2	TRBJ1-3	once	CASSGGYGTVSGNTIYF
TRBV4-2	TRBJ2-3	few	CASSQGQAGTDTQYF
TRBV5-1	TRBJ1-5	-	CASSSRAGYQPQHF
TRBV19	TRBJ2-1	-	CASSIAGLSRSYNEQFF
TRBV27	TRBJ2-3	-	CASSFSPGLAGGTDTQYF
TRBV29-1	TRBJ1-2	-	CSVAGTHVGYTF
TRBV12-5	-	-	CASGLPSSGYEQYF
TRBV5-1	TRBJ2-1	-	CASSLGPPSYNEQFF
TRBV25-1	TRBJ2-3	-	CASSEYWGAADTQYF
TRBV4-1	TRBJ2-1	-	CASSRGAGVVSYNEQFF
TRBV7-9	TRBJ2-5	-	CASSLRGLETQYF
TRBV7-3	TRBJ1-6	-	CASSYRDNSPLHF
TRBV30	TRBJ1-6	once	CAWSATYNSPLHF
TRBV6-1	TRBJ1-2	-	CASSEWGALNYGYTF
TRBV5-1	TRBJ1-1	-	CASSSDRGRRRNTEAFF
TRBV5-6	TRBJ1-2	-	CASKVVGGASYGYTF
TRBV21-1	TRBJ2-2	-	CASSKRGTSGRAYTGELFF
TRBV6-1	TRBJ2-7	-	CASSFIYERLEQYF
TRBV19	TRBJ2-3	-	CASSRPTTGHWDTQYF
TRBV30	TRBJ2-6	-	CAWRTGRLSGANVLTF
TRBV18	TRBJ2-3	-	CASSPSAAAFTDTQYF
TRBV6-6	TRBJ1-2	-	CASSNLSGLLYGYTF
TRBV19	TRBJ2-2	-	CASSIVRLAGVSGELFF
TRBV27	TRBJ1-1	-	CASDSLRGPVNTEAFF
TRBV7-2	TRBJ2-1	once	CASSGDPGGAGNEQFF
TRBV6-1	TRBJ1-1	-	CASISQGYTEAFF
TRBV23-1	TRBJ2-5	-	CASSELGTTPETQYF
TRBV2	TRBJ2-7	-	CASTMGPILGRSYEQYF
TRBV10-3	TRBJ2-3	once	CAISEPFPRQPASDTQYF
TRBV5-4	TRBJ2-7	-	CASSWRTGYYEQYF
TRBV7-6	TRBJ2-6	-	CASSLGNSGANVLTF
TRBV5-6	TRBJ1-1	-	CASESGGNTEAFF
TRBV2	TRBJ2-1	few	CASSAARGNEQFF
TRBV5-1	TRBJ2-3	-	CASSLEPAGSTDTQYF
TRBV19	TRBJ2-3	-	CASTPRLPGLLTDTQYF
TRBV6-5	TRBJ2-5	-	CASSNRQETQYF
TRBV18	TRBJ1-2	-	CASSPTISGQGNRYGYTF
TRBV7-8	TRBJ1-4	-	CASSLVVSEKLFF
TRBV7-2	TRBJ2-7	once	CASSLDLGLTYEQYF
TRBV23-1	TRBJ2-3	once	CASSPNVLVAREYF
TRBV7-2	TRBJ2-7	-	CASSPFDGNSYEQYF
TRBV6-1	TRBJ1-4	-	CASSEPGKGTEKLFF
TRBV29-1	TRBJ1-2	-	CSVGVPTRRGYTF
TRBV6-5	TRBJ2-3	-	CASRPGVGPTDTQYF